This T cell receptor beta chain was found in a study of T cells in Graves' hyperthyroidism and ophthalmopathy. Study-level points and caveats: The blood repertoire included most of the expanded thyroid clonotypes above 0.001. Model output signaled ophthalmopathy a median roughly 6 months ahead of onset.

CDR1 and CDR2 from the germline V gene are SGHTA and FQGNSA. CDR3 size: 15 residues. The J segment lost 5 bases and the V segment lost 6 bases, leaving 3 bases of the junction unmatched. RNA transcripts served as the template for amplifying TCR beta CDR3 regions. Researchers ran a first-round RT-PCR on the TCR CDR3 using the HTBI primer set. MiXCR, applied by TCRdb to the multiplex PCR reads, yields one record per CDR3 protein. The data contain 500,000 or so distinct CDR3 sequences, about 15% of them singletons. The cohort's ophthalmopathy patients, a group with duration under 3 months, had a Clinical Activity Score of at least 3 and a NOSPECS grade of at least 4. Fresh peripheral blood, 9.5 to 10 ml of it, supplied the PBMCs. The table lists this clonotype with many counts. Its target is not known.

Specimen: blood. The receptor comes from a woman aged 25 to 39 with Graves' ophthalmopathy. The genes are TRBV7-2 and TRBJ2-3, with 15 nucleotides matching TRBD2. The CDR3 DNA sequence: TGTGCCAGCAGTGGGGGACTAGCGGGAGGAGATACGCAGTATTTT. Protein product: CASSGGLAGGDTQYF.